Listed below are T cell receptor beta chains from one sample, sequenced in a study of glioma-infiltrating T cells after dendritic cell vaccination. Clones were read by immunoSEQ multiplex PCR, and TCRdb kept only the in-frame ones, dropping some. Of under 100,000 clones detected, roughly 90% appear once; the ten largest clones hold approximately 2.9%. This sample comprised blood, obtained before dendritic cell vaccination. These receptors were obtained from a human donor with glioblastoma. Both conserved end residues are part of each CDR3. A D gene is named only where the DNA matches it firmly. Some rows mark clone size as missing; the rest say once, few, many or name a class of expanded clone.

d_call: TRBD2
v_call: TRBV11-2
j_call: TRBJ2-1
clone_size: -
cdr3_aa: CASSLVLAGGLNEQFF
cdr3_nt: TGTGCCAGCAGCTTAGTCTTAGCGGGGGGACTTAATGAGCAGTTCTTC

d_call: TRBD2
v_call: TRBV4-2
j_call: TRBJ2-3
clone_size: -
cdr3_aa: CASSQDSRGLAGARDTQYF
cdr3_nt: TGTGCCAGCAGCCAAGATTCCCGCGGACTAGCGGGGGCGAGGGATACGCAGTATTTT

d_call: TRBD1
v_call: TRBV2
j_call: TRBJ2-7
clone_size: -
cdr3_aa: CASTRTGSTNYEQYF
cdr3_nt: TGTGCCAGCACCCGGACAGGGTCGACGAACTACGAGCAGTACTTC

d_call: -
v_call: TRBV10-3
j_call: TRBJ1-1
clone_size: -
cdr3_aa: CAISAHLNEAFF
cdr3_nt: TGTGCCATCAGTGCACACCTTAATGAAGCTTTCTTT

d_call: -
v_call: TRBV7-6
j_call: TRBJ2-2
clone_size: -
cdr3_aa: CASSLGTVNTGELFF
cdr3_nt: TGTGCCAGCAGCTTAGGGACTGTTAACACCGGGGAGCTGTTTTTT

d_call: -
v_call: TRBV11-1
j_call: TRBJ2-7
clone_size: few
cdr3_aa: CASSLEAGRPYEQYF
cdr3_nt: TGTGCCAGCAGCTTAGAAGCAGGGCGCCCCTACGAGCAGTACTTC

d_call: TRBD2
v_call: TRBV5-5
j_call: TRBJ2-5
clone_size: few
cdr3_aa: CASSLNSGGAETQYF
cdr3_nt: TGTGCCAGCAGCTTGAATAGCGGGGGGGCTGAGACCCAGTACTTC

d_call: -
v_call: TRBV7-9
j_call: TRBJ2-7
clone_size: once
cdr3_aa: CASSLARDSPFF
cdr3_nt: TGTGCCAGCAGCTTAGCGCGCGACTCACCCTTCTTC

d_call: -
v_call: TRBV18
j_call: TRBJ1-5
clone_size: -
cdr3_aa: CASSGLGAHQPQHF
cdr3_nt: TGTGCCAGCTCGGGCTTAGGGGCCCATCAGCCCCAGCATTTT

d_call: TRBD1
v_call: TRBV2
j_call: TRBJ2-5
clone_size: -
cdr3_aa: CASRIGTEQETQYF
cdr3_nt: TGTGCCAGCAGAATAGGGACAGAACAAGAGACCCAGTACTTC